These 5 T cell receptor beta chains originate from one sample sequenced in a study of blood T cell repertoires in COVID-19. The table came from immunoSEQ multiplex PCR; TCRdb's copy has only in-frame clones and leaves some out. The profile shows about 160,000 clones, around 84% of them singletons. The sample consisted of PBMCs or T cells enriched from blood (not recorded which). These receptors were collected from a man aged 50 to 59 who had recovered from COVID-19.

The rearrangement uses TRBV11-3 and TRBJ2-3; D is possibly TRBD1 (5 bases). The CDR3 runs to 16 residues. Germline V gene lookup returns CDR1 SGHNT and CDR2 YENEEA. V lost 4 bases and J 5 bases, leaving 19 bases between the germline ends. This chain's CDR3 is CASSSTVGLYGDTQYF. In DNA, the CDR3 is TGTGCCAGCAGCTCGACAGTGGGGCTTTACGGAGATACGCAGTATTTT.

The chain joins TRBV14 to TRBJ1-2, with D unclear. The CDR3 is 13 residues long. The V and J ends lost 4 bases and 3 bases respectively, with 9 bases between them. Germline CDR1 is SGHDN and CDR2 is FVKESK. The CDR3 protein is CASSRGVYYGYTF. The CDR3 DNA is TGTGCCAGCAGCCGAGGTGTATACTATGGCTACACCTTC.

This clone was detected a few times. The chain recombines TRBV4-1 with TRBJ1-3; TRBD1 aligns across 7 bases. The CDR3 runs to 17 residues. Trimming cost V 1 base and J 0 bases; bases outside gene matches: 6. Germline values: CDR1 MGHRA, CDR2 YSYEKL. This chain's CDR3 is CASSQAPDRASGNTIYF. The CDR3, as DNA: TGCGCCAGCAGCCAAGCTCCCGACAGGGCCTCTGGAAACACCATATATTTT.

The rearrangement joins TRBV4-1 to TRBJ2-6; D is perhaps TRBD1 (5 bases). V lost 3 bases and J lost 0, with 18 bases in between. This CDR3 region has 19 residues. Germline CDR1 reads MGHRA; CDR2 reads YSYEKL. The CDR3 is CASSHFRKQESSGANVLTF. Here the CDR3 DNA reads TGCGCCAGCAGCCATTTTCGTAAACAGGAGAGCTCTGGGGCCAACGTCCTGACTTTC.

The genes are TRBV11-1 and TRBJ2-2, with TRBD1 identical over 7 bases. Per the germline V gene, CDR1 is SGHAT and CDR2 is FQDESV (reference sequence). The length of the CDR3 is 13 residues. The junction had 0 bases not matched to a gene; V was cut back by 2 bases and J by 6 bases. The CDR3 spells CASSLQGAGELFF. CDR3 nucleotide sequence: TGTGCCAGCAGCTTACAGGGGGCCGGGGAGCTGTTTTTT.